Here is one T cell receptor beta chain with its context. Its antigen is unknown. The data are from a study of T cell responses to AZD1222 COVID-19 vaccine. Study results and caveats: Spike-specific TCR breadth and depth rose after two AZD1222 doses. After the peak T cell response, and only then, were repertoires sampled.

Germline loops: CDR1 MGHRA, CDR2 YSYEKL. V lost 5 bases, J lost 6 bases, and 5 bases stayed unmatched. The CDR3 has 14 residues. Profiled with immunoSEQ multiplex PCR; TCRdb holds only in-frame clones, not every one. The sample records 90,000 to 95,000 clones, approximately 91% being singletons. The chain recombines TRBV4-1 with TRBJ2-1; the match to TRBD1 covers 9 bases. Source: peripheral blood, taken on day 0 of AZD1222 vaccination. The sequence was collected from an adult in good health. CDR3: CASSSGTGTNEQFF. The CDR3 DNA reads TGCGCCAGCAGCAGCGGGACAGGGACCAATGAGCAGTTCTTC.